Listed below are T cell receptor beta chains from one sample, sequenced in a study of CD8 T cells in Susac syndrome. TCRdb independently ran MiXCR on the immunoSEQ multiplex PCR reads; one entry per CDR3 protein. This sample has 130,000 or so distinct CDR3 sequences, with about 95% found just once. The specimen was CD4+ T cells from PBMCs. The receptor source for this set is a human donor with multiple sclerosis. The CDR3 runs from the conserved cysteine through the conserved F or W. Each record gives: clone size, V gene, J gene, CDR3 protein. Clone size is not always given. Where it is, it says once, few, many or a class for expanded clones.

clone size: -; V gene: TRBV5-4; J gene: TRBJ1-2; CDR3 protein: CASSPPDPNYGYTF
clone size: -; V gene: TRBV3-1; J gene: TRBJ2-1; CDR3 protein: CASSLTSGVNEQFF
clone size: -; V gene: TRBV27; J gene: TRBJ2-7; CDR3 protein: CASSSRVGEQYF
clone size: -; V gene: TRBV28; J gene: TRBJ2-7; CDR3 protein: CASSLATTGGYEQYF
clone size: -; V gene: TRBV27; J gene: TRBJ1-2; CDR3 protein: CASSVDGYYGYTF
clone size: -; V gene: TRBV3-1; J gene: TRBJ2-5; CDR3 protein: CASSQDPAQETQYF
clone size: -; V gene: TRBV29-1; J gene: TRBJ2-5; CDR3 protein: CSVSGLAGQETQYF
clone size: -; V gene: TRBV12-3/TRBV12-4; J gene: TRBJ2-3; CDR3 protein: CAGSENTDTQYF
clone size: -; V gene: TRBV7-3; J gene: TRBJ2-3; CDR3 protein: CASSSIAGRDKDTQYF
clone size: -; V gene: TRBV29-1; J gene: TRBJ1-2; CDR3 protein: CSVVAAGGSANYGYTF
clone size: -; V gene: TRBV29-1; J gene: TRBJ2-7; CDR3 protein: CSVEDAGQSYEQYF
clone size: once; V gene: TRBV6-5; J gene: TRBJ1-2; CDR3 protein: CASRRAGRNYGYTF
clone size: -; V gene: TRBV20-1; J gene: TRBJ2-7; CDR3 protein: CSARDPWLSSYEQYF
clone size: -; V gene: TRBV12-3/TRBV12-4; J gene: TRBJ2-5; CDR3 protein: CASSTSYGGAEETQYF
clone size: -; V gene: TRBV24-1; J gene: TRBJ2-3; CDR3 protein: CATSDLGRNTDTQYF
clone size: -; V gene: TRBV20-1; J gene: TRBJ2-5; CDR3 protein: CSASRSGGPQETQYF
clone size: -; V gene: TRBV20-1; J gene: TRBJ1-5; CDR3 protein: CSARVEQGAGNQPQHF
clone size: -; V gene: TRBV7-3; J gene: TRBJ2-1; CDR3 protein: CASTADSGSSSSEQFF
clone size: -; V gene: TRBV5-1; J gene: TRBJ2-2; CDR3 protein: CASSLELAGVTGELFF
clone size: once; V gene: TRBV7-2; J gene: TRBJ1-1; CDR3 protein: CASSFQNTGEAFF
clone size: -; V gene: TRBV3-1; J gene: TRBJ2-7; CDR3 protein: CASSRGVAGPFQSYQYF
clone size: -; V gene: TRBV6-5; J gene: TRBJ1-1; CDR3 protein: CASRHHKNTEAFF
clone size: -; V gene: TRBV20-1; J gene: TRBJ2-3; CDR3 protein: CSAPDRTSTDTQYF
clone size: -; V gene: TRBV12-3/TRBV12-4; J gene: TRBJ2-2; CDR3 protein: CASSPQGPTGELFF
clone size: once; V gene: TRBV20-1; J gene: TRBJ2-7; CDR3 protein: CSADLDGRDYEQYF
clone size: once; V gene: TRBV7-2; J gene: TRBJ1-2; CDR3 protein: CASSTTGLSGYTF
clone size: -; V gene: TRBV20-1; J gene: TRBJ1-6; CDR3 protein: CSASRGWDLSPLHF
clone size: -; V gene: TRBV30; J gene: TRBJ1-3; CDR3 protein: CAWTRGQISGNTIYF
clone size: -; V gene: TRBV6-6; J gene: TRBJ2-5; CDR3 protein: CATYQETQYF
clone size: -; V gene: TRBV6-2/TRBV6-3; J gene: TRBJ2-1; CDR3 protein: CASTQVRGNEQFF
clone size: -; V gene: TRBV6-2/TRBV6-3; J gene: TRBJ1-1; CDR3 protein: CASSWGYTEAFF
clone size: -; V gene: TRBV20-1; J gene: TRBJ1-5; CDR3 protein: CSALPGTGINQPQHF
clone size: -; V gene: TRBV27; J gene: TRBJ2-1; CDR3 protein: CASSGSGDEQFF
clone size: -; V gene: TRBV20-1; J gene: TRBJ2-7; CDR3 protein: CSASVGLNYEQYF
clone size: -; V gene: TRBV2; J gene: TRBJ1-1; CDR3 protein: CASSESVPSGGAFF
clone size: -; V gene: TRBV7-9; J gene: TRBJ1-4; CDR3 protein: CASSWTGDTEKLFF
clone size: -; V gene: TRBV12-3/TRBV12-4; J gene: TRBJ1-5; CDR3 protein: CASSLAGANQPQHF